Following are 2 T cell receptor beta chains from one sample sequenced in a study of PD-1 blockade in classical Hodgkin lymphoma. As to time point: cycle 4 day 1 (C4D1), after about 6 weeks of nivolumab. Every patient experienced relapse after autologous stem cell transplantation, and brentuximab vedotin exposure varied. Assay: immunoSEQ multiplex PCR; the TCRdb copy retains only in-frame clones and omits some. The data contain about 60,000 clones, about 90% of them singletons. The sequences come from peripheral blood mononuclear cells (PBMCs), collected before the fourth cycle of nivolumab. Receptors originate from a human donor with classical Hodgkin lymphoma.

The chain links TRBV6-6 to TRBJ2-3; D not resolved. The germline V gene encodes CDR1 MNHNY and CDR2 SVGAGI (reference sequence). V was pared by 5 bases and J by 4 bases, with 16 bases between. The CDR3 length is 15 residues. DNA of the CDR3: TGTGCCAGCAGTCCCCGGTCCGACTGGGCAGATACGCAGTATTTT. Protein product: CASSPRSDWADTQYF.

This rearrangement joins TRBV5-4 to TRBJ1-6; D gene unclear. V was trimmed by 7 bases and J by 8 bases, leaving 13 bases between them. Germline CDR1 SGHNT, CDR2 YYREEE (reference sequence). The CDR3 runs 13 residues. In DNA, the CDR3 is TGTGCCAGCTCCGGTGGGGTCGATTCACCCCTCCACTTT. Protein product: CASSGGVDSPLHF.